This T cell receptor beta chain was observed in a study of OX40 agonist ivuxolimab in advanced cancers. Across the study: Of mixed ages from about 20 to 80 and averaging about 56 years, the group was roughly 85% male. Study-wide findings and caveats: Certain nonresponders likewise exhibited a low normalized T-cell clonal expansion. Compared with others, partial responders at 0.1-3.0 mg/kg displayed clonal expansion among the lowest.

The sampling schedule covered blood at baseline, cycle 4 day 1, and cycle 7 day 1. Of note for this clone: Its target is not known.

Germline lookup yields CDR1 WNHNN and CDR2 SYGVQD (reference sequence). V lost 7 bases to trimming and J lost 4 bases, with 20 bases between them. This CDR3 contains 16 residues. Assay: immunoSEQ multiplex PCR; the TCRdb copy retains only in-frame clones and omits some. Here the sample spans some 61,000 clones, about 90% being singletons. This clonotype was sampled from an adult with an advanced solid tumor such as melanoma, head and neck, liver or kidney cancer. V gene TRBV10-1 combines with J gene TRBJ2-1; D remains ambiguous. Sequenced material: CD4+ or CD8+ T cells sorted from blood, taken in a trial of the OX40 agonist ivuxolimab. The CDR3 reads CASTHLEPPPYNEQFF. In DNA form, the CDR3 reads TGCGCCAGCACCCATCTAGAGCCCCCCCCTTACAATGAGCAGTTCTTC.